The 21 T cell receptor beta chains presented below share a single source sample, sequenced in a study of cytomegalovirus exposure and HLA in healthy donors. Primers for the PCR totalled 60 Vbeta and 13 Jbeta. Repertoires were generated with immunoSEQ multiplex PCR, while TCRdb's copy carries only in-frame clones and drops some. The sample yields some 120,000 clones, roughly 80% seen once. Material for sequencing was PBMCs. The origin of the receptors is a man aged 25 to 40 in good health and CMV-seropositive.

The chain uses TRBV7-9 and TRBJ1-6; TRBD1 matches 9 bases. Germline V gene lookup returns CDR1 SEHNR and CDR2 FQNEAQ (reference sequence). V was pared by 6 bases and J by 10 bases, with 13 bases of the junction left unmatched. CDR3 length: 16 residues. The CDR3 reads CASSAGQGFGQSPLHF. CDR3 bases: TGTGCCAGCAGTGCGGGACAGGGATTCGGCCAATCACCCCTCCACTTT.

This clone has just one count. The V call is TRBV4-1, the J call TRBJ2-2; perhaps TRBD1 as D (7 bases). The CDR3 contains 16 residues. V was trimmed by 4 bases and J by 1 base, leaving 13 bases between them. Per the germline V gene, CDR1 is MGHRA and CDR2 is YSYEKL. CDR3 nucleotides: TGCGCCAGCAGCCGGGGGAGGACAGGGAACACCGGGGAGCTGTTTTTT. Its translation: CASSRGRTGNTGELFF.

There are a few counts of this clone. The chain combines TRBV30 with TRBJ1-1; no firm D call. Trimming stripped 0 bases from V and 1 base from J, with 6 bases between. The CDR3 totals 13 residues. Germline lookup yields CDR1 GTSNPN and CDR2 SVGIG (reference sequence). The CDR3, as DNA: TGTGCCTGGAGTGTACAACAGAACACTGAAGCTTTCTTT. Translating it yields CAWSVQQNTEAFF.

V usage is TRBV2 and J usage is TRBJ2-2; the match to TRBD2 covers 14 bases. V gave up 8 bases and J gave up 5 bases; unmatched junction bases: 4. The V gene's germline CDR1 is SNHLY and CDR2 FYNNEI. This CDR3 comprises 15 residues. The CDR3 loop is CASGGLAGETGELFF. The CDR3 DNA reads as TGTGCCAGCGGGGGACTAGCGGGAGAAACCGGGGAGCTGTTTTTT.

This clone was seen a single time. This sequence joins TRBV5-6 and TRBJ2-4; D ambiguous. The CDR3 covers 15 residues. V was clipped by 0 bases and J by 0 bases, with 7 bases between them. The germline CDR1 and CDR2 sequences are SGHDT and YYEEEE. CDR3 protein: CASSLDYLAKNIQYF. In nucleotides, the CDR3 is TGTGCCAGCAGCTTGGACTACCTAGCCAAAAACATTCAGTACTTC.

This chain links TRBV27 with TRBJ1-5; 9 nucleotides line up with TRBD1. The CDR3 contains 15 residues. The trim removed 6 bases at V and 3 bases at J, leaving 6 bases unmatched. Germline V gene lookup returns CDR1 MNHEY and CDR2 SMNVEV (reference sequence). CDR3 nucleotides: TGTGCCAGCAGAGGGACAGGGTTTTTCAATCAGCCCCAGCATTTT. Residues: CASRGTGFFNQPQHF.

The chain is built from TRBV5-5 and TRBJ2-7; 8 bases line up with TRBD1. Germline V gene sequence: CDR1 SGHKS, CDR2 YYEKEE (reference sequence). J gave up 0 bases and V 3 bases, and 2 bases lay outside the gene matches. The CDR3 has 14 residues. CDR3 sequence: CASSSTGDSYEQYF. In DNA, the CDR3 is TGTGCCAGCAGCTCGACAGGGGACTCCTACGAGCAGTACTTC.

This clone was seen only a few times. This sequence joins TRBV6-5 and TRBJ1-4; 9 bases map to TRBD1. V lost 2 bases and J lost 8; bases outside the gene matches: 9. The length of the CDR3 is 16 residues. The germline V gene has CDR1 MNHEY and CDR2 SVGAGI. CDR3 in amino acids: CASSYGGGTGLEKLFF. The CDR3 nucleotides read TGTGCCAGCAGTTACGGTGGAGGGACAGGGTTGGAAAAACTGTTTTTT.

The rearrangement joins TRBV12-5 to TRBJ1-1; D uncertain. This CDR3 has 14 residues. The germline gives CDR1 LGHNT, CDR2 FRNRAP. The V end lost 2 bases, the J end lost 6 bases, and 13 bases lay between the germline ends. The CDR3 is CASGLPQANAEAFF. The CDR3 bases are TGTGCTAGTGGTTTGCCCCAGGCCAACGCTGAAGCTTTCTTT.

This clone was seen a single time. The chain links TRBV4-1 to TRBJ2-7; D call uncertain. Between the trimmed V and J ends, which lost 2 bases and 0 bases, there was a span of 5 bases. From germline, CDR1 is MGHRA and CDR2 YSYEKL. CDR3 length equals 13 residues. The CDR3 loop is CASSQYSSYEQYV. The CDR3 DNA reads TGCGCCAGCAGCCAATACAGCTCCTACGAGCAGTACGTC.

The chain recombines TRBV11-2 with TRBJ2-1, with D possibly TRBD2 on 6 matching bases. This CDR3 comprises 13 residues. CDR1 SGHAT and CDR2 FQNNGV come from the germline V gene. V was trimmed by 4 bases and J by 4 bases, leaving 8 bases between them. For the CDR3, the DNA is TGTGCCAGCAGCTCCGGACTATACAATGAGCAGTTCTTC. This gives the protein CASSSGLYNEQFF.

This rearrangement joins TRBV5-8 to TRBJ2-1, with 7 nucleotides matching TRBD2. This CDR3 has 17 residues. V lost 1 base to trimming and J lost 5 bases; unmatched junction nucleotides: 12. The V gene's germline CDR1 is SGHTS and CDR2 YDEGEE. The CDR3 region is CASSLLVAGGKDNEQFF. The CDR3 DNA reads as TGTGCCAGCAGCTTGTTAGTAGCGGGTGGGAAAGACAATGAGCAGTTCTTC.

The chain has TRBV4-1 and TRBJ2-1; 10 nucleotides agree with TRBD2. The CDR3 runs 18 residues. Germline values: CDR1 MGHRA, CDR2 YSYEKL. V was pared by 3 bases and J by 8 bases, with 16 bases of the junction left unmatched. The DNA for the CDR3 is TGCGCCAGCAGCCAGCGGGGCAGCGGGGGGGTCAGGGGCGATGAGCAGTTCTTC. Translation gives CASSQRGSGGVRGDEQFF.

The CDR3 nucleotides read TGTGCCAGCAGCTTAGCGGCTATCCGGGGAACAGATACGCAGTATTTT. Residues: CASSLAAIRGTDTQYF. The J gene is TRBJ2-3, the V gene TRBV7-2; possible D gene TRBD2, 5 bases. Germline V lookup: CDR1 SGHTA, CDR2 FQGNSA. The CDR3 has 16 amino acids. The V end lost 0 bases, the J end lost 3 bases, and 13 bases lay between the germline ends.

This clone was found a few times. V gene TRBV19 combines with J gene TRBJ1-5, with TRBD1 matching 7 bases. J was trimmed by 5 bases and V by 6 bases; bases with no gene match: 16. Per the germline V gene, CDR1 is LNHDA and CDR2 is SQIVND (reference sequence). The CDR3 runs to 17 residues. The CDR3: CASSRRLVGGGYQPQHF. CDR3 DNA sequence: TGTGCCAGTAGCCGCCGGTTGGTAGGGGGCGGATATCAGCCCCAGCATTTT.

The chain combines TRBV7-8 with TRBJ2-1; 8 nucleotides agree with TRBD1. Looked up from germline, CDR1 is SGHVS and CDR2 is FQNEAQ. Trimming cost V 8 bases and J 2 bases; bases outside gene matches: 8. The CDR3 is 15 amino acids. CDR3 region: CASGKDRGAYNEQFF. In nucleotides, the CDR3 is TGTGCCAGCGGTAAAGACAGGGGCGCCTACAATGAGCAGTTCTTC.

This clone was seen a few times. The V gene is TRBV6-5, the J gene TRBJ2-3, with D maybe TRBD1 (5 bases). This CDR3 comprises 15 residues. Germline CDR1 reads MNHEY; CDR2 reads SVGAGI. With 1 base removed from V and 1 base from J, the gap between germline ends came to 9 bases. The CDR3 region has the DNA TGTGCCAGCAGTTACTTAGGCAGGGGCACAGATACGCAGTATTTT. Translation: CASSYLGRGTDTQYF.

V usage is TRBV29-1 and J usage is TRBJ1-2; TRBD1 might be the D (5 bases). Trimming removed 6 bases at V and 8 bases at J, with 19 bases between. This CDR3 is built from 13 residues. Germline V gene data show CDR1 as SQVTM and CDR2 as ANQGSEA. The CDR3 DNA reads TGCAGCGTCGGTCAGGGATATCAGAACGGCTACACCTTC. The encoded protein is CSVGQGYQNGYTF.

The chain links TRBV19 to TRBJ2-1, with 9 bases matching TRBD2. Germline CDR1 is LNHDA and CDR2 is SQIVND (reference sequence). There are 16 residues in the CDR3. V shed 5 bases, J shed 0 bases, and the junction held 5 bases outside the gene matches. The CDR3 protein is CASSSIAGVSYNEQFF. Written as DNA, the CDR3 is TGTGCCAGTAGTTCCATAGCGGGAGTCTCCTACAATGAGCAGTTCTTC. The whole variable domain, remainder taken from reference TRBV19 and TRBJ2-1, is DGGITQSPKYLFRKEGQNVTLSCEQNLNHDAMYWYRQDPGQGLRLIYYSQIVNDFQKGDIAEGYSVSREKKESFPLTVTSAQKNPTAFYLCASSSIAGVSYNEQFFGPGTRLTVL.

The J gene is TRBJ2-1, the V gene TRBV5-6, with D perhaps matching TRBD2 (7 bases). Trimming stripped 3 bases from V and 12 bases from J, with 13 bases between. The germline gives CDR1 SGHDT, CDR2 YYEEEE. The CDR3 contains 12 residues. The CDR3 sequence is CASSWGASGQFF. For the CDR3, the DNA is TGTGCCAGCAGCTGGGGGGCTAGCGGGCAGTTCTTC. The full variable domain, with the rest looked up from reference TRBV5-6 and TRBJ2-1, is DAGVTQSPTHLIKTRGQQVTLRCSPKSGHDTVSWYQQALGQGPQFIFQYYEEEERQRGNFPDRFSGHQFPNYSSELNVNALLLGDSALYLCASSWGASGQFFGPGTRLTVL.

This clone was found many times. The rearrangement links TRBV12-5 to TRBJ1-2, with D uncertain. The V and J ends lost 3 bases and 5 bases respectively, with 16 bases between them. This CDR3 comprises 15 residues. The germline CDR1 and CDR2 sequences are LGHNT and FRNRAP. As DNA, the CDR3 is TGTGCTAGTGGTTTCGGCGGTGGAAGCGGTTATGGCTACACCTTC. Encoded protein: CASGFGGGSGYGYTF. Using reference TRBV12-5 and TRBJ1-2 for the parts outside the CDR3, the full variable domain is DARVTQTPRHKVTEMGQEVTMRCQPILGHNTVFWYRQTMMQGLELLAYFRNRAPLDDSGMPKDRFSAEMPDATLATLKIQPSEPRDSAVYFCASGFGGGSGYGYTFGSGTRLTVV.